The next 26 T cell receptor beta chains were all read from a single sample in a study of blood T cells in healthy people across ages. For the second PCR, which ran for roughly 6 to 11 cycles, a sample-barcoded 5' primer and a J-beta primer mix were used. TCRdb itself ran the 5' RACE reads through MiXCR, one entry per CDR3 protein. The sample carries 2 million or so distinct CDR3 sequences, about 50% recorded once. The sample was blood. All receptors derive from a woman in her thirties or forties in good health.

In its sample, this clonotype was seen once. The genes are TRBV7-9 and TRBJ2-6; 7 bases match TRBD1. The V segment lost 11 bases and the J segment 0 bases; nucleotides outside the gene matches: 16. CDR3 length: 18 residues. Germline V gives CDR1 SEHNR, CDR2 FQNEAQ (reference sequence). The CDR3 reads CACRFPGQPPSGANVLTF. CDR3 bases: TGTGCCTGCCGTTTCCCGGGACAGCCACCCTCTGGGGCCAACGTCCTGACTTTC. Full variable domain (missing parts from reference TRBV7-9 and TRBJ2-6): DTGVSQNPRHKITKRGQNVTFRCDPISEHNRLYWYRQTLGQGPEFLTYFQNEAQLEKSRLLSDRFSAERPKGSFSTLEIQRTEQGDSAMYLCACRFPGQPPSGANVLTFGAGSRLTVL.

This clonotype was detected once. This chain connects TRBV4-2 to TRBJ2-4, with D perhaps given as TRBD1 or TRBD2 (6 bases each). V was cut by 3 bases and J by 0 bases, with 21 bases left in between. CDR3 length: 19 amino acids. Looked up from germline, CDR1 is LGHNA and CDR2 is YNFKEQ. The CDR3 loop reads CASSQLEGGLREAKNIQYF. Here the CDR3 DNA reads TGTGCCAGCAGCCAGCTAGAGGGGGGCCTTCGGGAAGCCAAAAACATTCAGTACTTC.

Only a few counts were recorded for this clonotype. The chain uses TRBV20-1 and TRBJ1-5, with 8 bases aligning to TRBD1. V lost 1 base and J lost 6; bases outside the gene matches: 8. Germline V gene data show CDR1 as DFQATT and CDR2 as SNEGSKA (reference sequence). This CDR3 spans 15 amino acids. The CDR3 is CSARGMQGAGQPQHF. CDR3 DNA: TGCAGTGCTAGAGGGATGCAGGGGGCCGGTCAGCCCCAGCATTTT.

The chain links TRBV20-1 to TRBJ1-6; a possible D gene is TRBD1 (5 bases). The CDR3 covers 12 residues. CDR1 is DFQATT and CDR2 is SNEGSKA in the germline V gene (reference sequence). Between the trimmed V and J ends, which lost 1 base and 13 bases, there was a span of 11 bases. The CDR3 loop reads CSARGGLRPLHF. DNA of the CDR3: TGCAGTGCTAGAGGGGGACTCCGGCCCCTCCACTTT.

The chain links TRBV21-1 to TRBJ1-5; the table's D call, TRBD1, has no DNA check behind it. TRBV21-1 is a pseudogene locus. CDR3 length: 16 amino acids. The CDR3 DNA sequence: TGTGCCAGCTCGCCGGCAGGGGCGCTGGGCAATCAGCCCCAGCATTTT. Its protein product is CASSPAGALGNQPQHF.

This chain connects TRBV20-1 to TRBJ1-2; tentatively, D is TRBD1 (6 bases). The CDR3 sequence is 12 residues long. V lost 3 bases and J lost 6, with 11 bases in between. Germline CDR1 reads DFQATT; CDR2 reads SNEGSKA (reference sequence). CDR3 coding DNA: TGCAGTGCTAGGAGGGGGGAAGATGGCTACACCTTC. This gives the protein CSARRGEDGYTF.

The chain carries TRBV4-2 and TRBJ1-4; D not certain. The V and J ends lost 5 bases and 5 bases respectively, with 12 bases between them. Germline CDR1 reads LGHNA; CDR2 reads YNFKEQ. This CDR3 comprises 14 residues. CDR3 nucleotide sequence: TGTGCCAGCAGCGTAAACCAGGCAAATGAAAAACTGTTTTTT. Its protein is CASSVNQANEKLFF.

This chain uses TRBV21-1 with TRBJ2-3. TRBV21-1 is noted as a pseudogene. The CDR3 sequence is 15 residues long. The CDR3: CASSKVGFETDTQYF. The CDR3 DNA sequence: TGTGCCAGCAGCAAAGTCGGGTTCGAGACAGATACGCAGTATTTT.

CDR3 region: CSARGPPRQLAKNIQYF. Here the CDR3 DNA reads TGCAGTGCTAGAGGGCCCCCTCGACAGCTAGCCAAAAACATTCAGTACTTC. V is TRBV20-1 and J is TRBJ2-4; maybe TRBD1 (5 bases). The germline V gene has CDR1 DFQATT and CDR2 SNEGSKA (reference sequence). This CDR3 has 17 residues. V lost 1 base and J 0 bases, leaving 16 bases between the germline ends.

Worth noting for this clonotype: Possible read error: a much larger clone is one base away. V usage is TRBV4-1 and J usage is TRBJ2-7; a possible D gene is TRBD1 (6 bases). CDR1 and CDR2 (germline): MGHRA, YSYEKL. This CDR3 region has 13 residues. Deletions cut 2 bases from V and 5 bases from J, with 10 bases between. CDR3 nucleotide sequence: TGCGCCAGCAGCCAACTACAGGGTAACGAGCAGTACTTC. Encoded protein: CASSQLQGNEQYF.

The rearrangement joins TRBV5-1 to TRBJ2-5, with 12 bases matching TRBD2. Germline values: CDR1 SGHRS, CDR2 YFSETQ. The CDR3 is 15 residues long. Unmatched junction bases numbered 5, after V lost 4 bases and J lost 4 bases. CDR3 DNA: TGCGCCAGCAGCCGACTAGCGGGGGAAATAGAGACCCAGTACTTC. Its protein is CASSRLAGEIETQYF.

DNA of the CDR3: TGTGCCAGCAGTCGGCAAGTGGGACGCCAAGAGACCCAGTACTTC. Its protein product is CASSRQVGRQETQYF. The chain has TRBV6-2 or TRBV6-3 and TRBJ2-5; perhaps D is TRBD1 or TRBD2 (5 bases each). Trimming took 5 bases from V and 1 from J, leaving 14 bases between them. Germline loops: CDR1 MNHEY, CDR2 SVGEGT. The CDR3 runs to 15 residues.

The V gene is TRBV7-4, the J gene TRBJ2-7; 8 bases match TRBD2. V trimming: 5 bases; J trimming: 3 bases; junction bases outside the gene matches: 15. This CDR3 region has 17 residues. From germline, CDR1 is SGHVT and CDR2 SQSDAQ. CDR3 bases: TGTGCCAGCAGCAGCTTGGACGAGCGGGGGTCATACTACGAGCAGTACTTC. It is translated as CASSSLDERGSYYEQYF.

The rearrangement joins TRBV7-2 to TRBJ2-1; TRBD2 matches 9 bases. V lost 3 bases and J lost 7; bases outside the gene matches: 7. This CDR3 contains 15 residues. The germline CDR1 and CDR2 sequences are SGHTA and FQGNSA. CDR3 sequence reads: CASSFSLAGYNEQFF. CDR3 nucleotides: TGTGCCAGCAGCTTTAGTCTAGCGGGGTATAATGAGCAGTTCTTC.

This chain uses TRBV3-1 with TRBJ2-3, with D perhaps given as TRBD1 or TRBD2 (5 bases each). In germline, CDR1 is LGHDT, CDR2 YNNKEL (reference sequence). Trimming removed 4 bases from V and 3 bases from J, with 17 bases in between. The CDR3 extends over 16 amino acids. The CDR3 coding sequence is TGTGCCAGCAGCCCGTGGGGACCCCCATTGACAGATACGCAGTATTTT. This encodes CASSPWGPPLTDTQYF.

This clonotype was observed a few times. The rearrangement uses TRBV27 and TRBJ1-2; D perhaps matches TRBD1 (6 bases). The CDR3 contains 16 residues. Germline lookup yields CDR1 MNHEY and CDR2 SMNVEV (reference sequence). With 6 bases removed from V and 4 bases from J, the gap between germline ends came to 21 bases. Here the CDR3 reads CASSLTGLVSFYGYTF. Written as DNA, the CDR3 is TGTGCCAGCAGCCTCACAGGGCTGGTATCCTTCTATGGCTACACCTTC.

This clonotype was recorded once. The rearrangement uses TRBV20-1 and TRBJ1-6, with D unresolved. CDR3 size: 17 residues. The germline CDR1 and CDR2 sequences are DFQATT and SNEGSKA (reference sequence). V shed 1 base and J shed 3 bases, with 16 bases lying between them. CDR3 sequence: CSARGVGGTLYNSPLHF. CDR3 in DNA: TGCAGTGCTAGAGGGGTGGGAGGAACACTCTATAATTCACCCCTCCACTTT.

The chain joins TRBV6-5 to TRBJ2-7, with a tentative D call TRBD2 (7 bases). Germline V gene data show CDR1 as MNHEY and CDR2 as SVGAGI. V lost 2 bases and J lost 3, with 23 bases in between. The CDR3 spans 18 residues. The chain's CDR3 is CASSYLPSRGGTIYEQYF. In DNA, the CDR3 is TGTGCCAGCAGTTACCTCCCGAGTAGGGGAGGGACAATCTACGAGCAGTACTTC.

The V and J genes are TRBV15 and TRBJ2-3; 13 nucleotides match TRBD2. Germline V lookup: CDR1 LNHNV, CDR2 YYDKDF (reference sequence). The CDR3 is 20 residues long. The V gene end was trimmed by 5 bases and the J gene end by 0 bases; junction bases not matched to a gene: 14. CDR3 protein: CATSPRTSGRGSRSTDTQYF. As DNA, the CDR3 is TGTGCCACCAGCCCGCGGACTAGCGGGAGAGGGAGTAGGAGCACAGATACGCAGTATTTT.

The gene calls are TRBV5-4 and TRBJ2-5; tentatively, D is TRBD1 or TRBD2 (5 bases each). The V end was cut by 0 bases, the J end by 4 bases, with 19 bases between. This CDR3 region has 17 residues. CDR1 and CDR2 (germline): SGHNT, YYREEE (reference sequence). CDR3 coding DNA: TGTGCCAGCAGCTTGGGTTCGGGGCAGGCTGGGCGAGAGACCCAGTACTTC. Translated: CASSLGSGQAGRETQYF.

The chain has TRBV6-5 and TRBJ1-1; 7 bases agree with TRBD1. Germline values: CDR1 MNHEY, CDR2 SVGAGI. V lost 2 bases and J lost 12; bases outside the gene matches: 9. The CDR3 is made up of 13 amino acids. The CDR3, as DNA: TGTGCCAGCAGTTACGGTGTAGGGGGCGCGTCTTTCTTT. Protein sequence: CASSYGVGGASFF.

As for this clonotype: One end of the junction varies from germline; a read error may be responsible. The chain carries TRBV5-1 and TRBJ1-4; D is uncertain. The CDR3 spans 14 residues. Germline CDR1 reads SGHRS; CDR2 reads YFSETQ. CDR3 sequence (DNA): TGTGCCAGCAGCCTACAGACAACTAATGAAAAACTGTTTTTT. As protein: CASSLQTTNEKLFF. Combining the CDR3 with reference TRBV5-1 and TRBJ1-4 gives the whole variable domain KAGVTQTPRYLIKTRGQQVTLSCSPISGHRSVSWYQQTPGQGLQFLFEYFSETQRNKGNFPGRFSGRQFSNSRSEMNVSTLELGDSALYLCASSLQTTNEKLFFGSGTQLSVL.

The V call is TRBV18, the J call TRBJ2-1, with 7 bases matching TRBD1. The germline gives CDR1 KGHSH, CDR2 LQKENI. CDR3 length equals 15 residues. V gave up 4 bases and J gave up 5 bases; unmatched junction bases: 8. CDR3 in DNA: TGTGCCAGCTCACGGATGGACAGGACACACAATGAGCAGTTCTTC. Protein: CASSRMDRTHNEQFF.

V gene TRBV6-1 combines with J gene TRBJ2-5; tentative D call: TRBD2 (6 bases). The end of the DNA fits TRBJ2-7 better, so the J call may be wrong. Germline assignment: CDR1 MNHNS and CDR2 SASEGT. The CDR3 has 14 residues. The CDR3 nucleotides read TGTGCCAGCATCGGGCGGGGACTCTCCTACGAGCAGTACTTC. As protein: CASIGRGLSYEQYF.

Notes on this clonotype: At one end the junction does not follow the germline gene, possibly because of a read error. The chain uses TRBV20-1 and TRBJ1-2; tentatively, D is TRBD1 (6 bases). The CDR3 is 17 amino acids. From germline, CDR1 is DFQATT and CDR2 SNEGSKA (reference sequence). The CDR3 bases are TGCAGCGCTAGGAACCTCCCCGGGACACATTCTGACTATGGCTACACCTTC. It is translated as CSARNLPGTHSDYGYTF.

The genes are TRBV6-2 or TRBV6-3 and TRBJ2-4, with a weak D call TRBD2 (5 bases). The better agreement between TRBJ2-7 and the DNA end casts doubt on the J call. Germline V gene lookup returns CDR1 MNHEY and CDR2 SVGEGT. This CDR3 has 15 amino acids. CDR3 in DNA: TGTGCCAGCAGTTACACGGATTGGGAGACCTACGAGCAGTACTTC. Protein sequence: CASSYTDWETYEQYF.